These 27 T cell receptor beta chains were sequenced from one sample in a study of T cells expressing NK-cell markers. TCRdb reprocessed the 5' RACE reads and reports one entry per CDR3 protein, with no DNA. This table lists about 390,000 distinct CDR3 sequences. The sequencing sample was made of blood T cells: a sorted CD56 or NKG2C T cell subset, CD4+ or CD8+ T cells, or bulk PBMC T cells (not recorded which). These receptors were taken from a woman in her fifties or sixties in good health.

CDR3 sequence reads: CASSPGVSYEQYF. The V gene is TRBV12-3 or TRBV12-4, the J gene TRBJ2-7. The CDR3 has 13 residues.

This chain joins TRBV7-8 and TRBJ2-1; checking the TCRdb D call of TRBD2 is not possible without DNA. This CDR3 region has 13 residues. Germline CDR1 and CDR2: SGHVS and FQNEAQ. The CDR3 is CASSLAWDWEQFF.

The CDR3 loop is CSVLRSDTSPQETQYF. The gene calls are TRBV29-1 and TRBJ2-5. This CDR3 spans 16 amino acids. The V gene's germline CDR1 is SQVTM and CDR2 ANQGSEA.

The chain joins TRBV10-3 to TRBJ2-1; TCRdb's assignment of TRBD2 cannot be checked, as there is no DNA. CDR1 and CDR2 (germline): ENHRY, SYGVKD. This CDR3 is built from 16 residues. This CDR3 reads CAISENKGGSYNEQFF.

The V call is TRBV4-1, the J call TRBJ2-5; TCRdb returns TRBD2, unconfirmable since there is no DNA. Germline assignment: CDR1 MGHRA and CDR2 YSYEKL. The CDR3 sequence is 17 residues long. This CDR3 reads CASSQDTGGSFGETQYF.

The rearrangement uses TRBV5-1 and TRBJ1-2. Per the germline V gene, CDR1 is SGHRS and CDR2 is YFSETQ. The CDR3 is 13 residues long. This chain's CDR3 is CASSSDRVDGYTF.

The chain employs TRBV29-1 and TRBJ2-1; TCRdb reports TRBD1, a call that lacks DNA to check it against. Germline CDR1 and CDR2: SQVTM and ANQGSEA. The CDR3 runs 15 residues. The CDR3 reads CSVGGTGRVHNEQFF.

V gene TRBV9 combines with J gene TRBJ2-1; TCRdb gives TRBD1 as the D gene, but with no DNA this cannot be confirmed. Germline V CDR1 and CDR2: SGDLS, YYNGEE. CDR3 length: 16 amino acids. CDR3 sequence reads: CASTYGGSSIGNEQFF.

The rearrangement joins TRBV9 to TRBJ2-5; TCRdb's D gene call, TRBD2, goes unchecked for lack of DNA. This CDR3 has 16 amino acids. Per the germline V gene, CDR1 is SGDLS and CDR2 is YYNGEE. The CDR3 reads CASSARSHVGLETQYF.

The genes are TRBV6-1 and TRBJ2-1; TCRdb calls TRBD2, which cannot be checked without DNA. The CDR3 spans 14 residues. CDR1 MNHNS and CDR2 SASEGT come from the germline V gene. Here the CDR3 reads CASTKTSVGNEQFF.

The genes are TRBV5-1 and TRBJ1-2. This CDR3 is 13 amino acids long. CDR1 SGHRS and CDR2 YFSETQ come from the germline V gene. The CDR3 loop is CASSLGSNYGYTF.

This chain links TRBV4-1 with TRBJ2-1; TCRdb outputs TRBD2, but without DNA this stays unchecked. The germline V gene encodes CDR1 MGHRA and CDR2 YSYEKL. The CDR3 sequence is 13 residues long. This CDR3 reads CASSKLVVYEQFF.

This rearrangement joins TRBV29-1 to TRBJ1-1. CDR3 length: 14 residues. Germline V gene lookup returns CDR1 SQVTM and CDR2 ANQGSEA. The CDR3 protein is CSARGGILATEAFF.

The chain has TRBV7-9 and TRBJ2-7; TCRdb picks TRBD2, but there is no DNA to check that call. CDR3 length: 15 amino acids. The germline V gene encodes CDR1 SEHNR and CDR2 FQNEAQ (reference sequence). The CDR3 sequence is CASSDLAGVGYEQYF. The full variable domain, with the rest looked up from reference TRBV7-9 and TRBJ2-7, is DTGVSQNPRHKITKRGQNVTFRCDPISEHNRLYWYRQTLGQGPEFLTYFQNEAQLEKSRLLSDRFSAERPKGSFSTLEIQRTEQGDSAMYLCASSDLAGVGYEQYFGPGTRLTVT.

The chain is built from TRBV6-5 and TRBJ2-5; TCRdb's D call, TRBD2, is unchecked because there is no DNA. The CDR3 has 15 amino acids. The V gene's germline CDR1 is MNHEY and CDR2 SVGAGI. Here the CDR3 reads CASSYRQSLRETQYF.

The genes are TRBV12-3 or TRBV12-4 and TRBJ2-1. The CDR3 contains 13 residues. The CDR3 loop is CASSLDFRDEQFF.

The genes are TRBV4-1 and TRBJ2-3; TCRdb designates TRBD2, a call that cannot be tested without DNA. The CDR3 extends over 17 amino acids. Germline V CDR1 and CDR2: MGHRA, YSYEKL. The CDR3 loop reads CASSRAGGARRTDTQYF.

The chain carries TRBV5-6 and TRBJ1-2. CDR1 is SGHDT and CDR2 is YYEEEE in the germline V gene. The CDR3 is 14 amino acids. The CDR3 is CASAWLTADYGYTF.

This chain uses TRBV20-1 with TRBJ2-4; as DNA is missing, the TRBD1 call by TCRdb cannot be tested. This CDR3 is built from 16 residues. Germline V gene lookup returns CDR1 DFQATT and CDR2 SNEGSKA (reference sequence). Here the CDR3 reads CSVNRGTSEAKNIQYF.

The rearrangement joins TRBV20-1 to TRBJ2-1; with no DNA, the TCRdb D assignment of TRBD2 cannot be verified. The CDR3 loop spans 16 amino acids. Germline V gene sequence: CDR1 DFQATT, CDR2 SNEGSKA (reference sequence). The CDR3 loop is CSARDLRGASYNEQFF.

This chain uses TRBV11-2 with TRBJ2-1; no DNA is available, so the TRBD2 call from TCRdb remains unchecked. Germline lookup yields CDR1 SGHAT and CDR2 FQNNGV. The CDR3 contains 17 residues. The CDR3 is CASSSRLAVYLYNEQFF. The complete variable domain, with remaining parts taken from reference TRBV11-2 and TRBJ2-1, reads EAGVAQSPRYKIIEKRQSVAFWCNPISGHATLYWYQQILGQGPKLLIQFQNNGVVDDSQLPKDRFSAERLKGVDSTLKIQPAKLEDSAVYLCASSSRLAVYLYNEQFFGPGTRLTVL.

The chain carries TRBV5-5 and TRBJ2-1. The CDR3 covers 15 residues. Germline CDR1 SGHKS, CDR2 YYEKEE (reference sequence). The CDR3 region is CASSLLGRNYNEQFF.

V is TRBV19 and J is TRBJ1-5. CDR3 length: 13 amino acids. Germline V gene data show CDR1 as LNHDA and CDR2 as SQIVND (reference sequence). The CDR3 sequence: CASSIDLVQPQHF.

J is TRBJ2-5 and V is TRBV4-1; the TRBD2 assignment by TCRdb is unverifiable without DNA. The CDR3 contains 17 residues. Germline-derived CDR1 and CDR2 are MGHRA and YSYEKL. The chain's CDR3 is CASSQMWAGEGVETQYF.

The chain uses TRBV7-8 and TRBJ2-2; absent DNA, TCRdb's TRBD2 call cannot be checked. CDR1 is SGHVS and CDR2 is FQNEAQ in the germline V gene. The CDR3 totals 15 residues. CDR3 region: CASSSRLAGDGELFF.

The rearrangement joins TRBV7-8 to TRBJ2-1; TCRdb lists TRBD2, though no DNA is available to test this call. The CDR3 loop spans 16 amino acids. Germline assignment: CDR1 SGHVS and CDR2 FQNEAQ. CDR3 residues: CASSAPGTSGRSEQFF.

The chain recombines TRBV14 with TRBJ1-4; absent DNA, TCRdb's TRBD1 call cannot be checked. The CDR3 loop spans 17 amino acids. Germline V CDR1 and CDR2: SGHDN, FVKESK. CDR3 protein: CASSRTGTASTNEKLFF. Full variable domain (missing parts from reference TRBV14 and TRBJ1-4): EAGVTQFPSHSVIEKGQTVTLRCDPISGHDNLYWYRRVMGKEIKFLLHFVKESKQDESGMPNNRFLAERTGGTYSTLKVQPAELEDSGVYFCASSRTGTASTNEKLFFGSGTQLSVL.